These 24 T cell receptor beta chains came from one sample sequenced in a study of blood T cell repertoires in COVID-19. Profiling relied on immunoSEQ multiplex PCR, and the TCRdb table lists in-frame clones only, not all of them. The sample yields about 170,000 clones, approximately 84% seen once. Sequenced material: PBMCs or T cells enriched from blood (not recorded which). The receptors shown here come from a man aged 50 to 59 who had recovered from COVID-19.

This rearrangement joins TRBV9 to TRBJ1-1; D not certain. This CDR3 is 12 amino acids long. Per germline, CDR1 SGDLS and CDR2 YYNGEE. Trimming took 1 base from V and 6 from J, leaving 7 bases between them. The CDR3, as DNA: TGTGCCAGCAGCGTAACTTCATCTGAAGCTTTCTTT. It yields the protein CASSVTSSEAFF. Full variable domain (remainder filled in from reference TRBV9 and TRBJ1-1): DSGVTQTPKHLITATGQRVTLRCSPRSGDLSVYWYQQSLDQGLQFLIQYYNGEERAKGNILERFSAQQFPDLHSELNLSSLELGDSALYFCASSVTSSEAFFGQGTRLTVV.

The chain couples TRBV24-1 to TRBJ2-2; tentatively, D is TRBD2 (6 bases). V was pared by 4 bases and J by 7 bases, with 12 bases between. The CDR3 has 14 residues. The germline gives CDR1 KGHDR, CDR2 SFDVKD. CDR3 region: CATSENTGVGELFF. The CDR3 coding sequence is TGTGCCACCAGTGAGAACACGGGGGTCGGGGAGCTGTTTTTT.

The chain joins TRBV6-5 to TRBJ1-4; a possible D gene is TRBD1 (5 bases). The V gene lost 7 bases and the J gene lost 8 bases, with 17 bases spanning the gap. This CDR3 has 14 residues. The germline CDR1 and CDR2 sequences are MNHEY and SVGAGI. The CDR3 loop reads CASIFSPGGEKLFF. CDR3 sequence (DNA): TGTGCCAGCATTTTCTCGCCGGGGGGGGAAAAACTGTTTTTT.

V and J are TRBV2 and TRBJ1-2, with 7 bases aligning to TRBD1. Trimming removed 6 bases from V and 6 bases from J; junction bases left unmatched: 7. Germline CDR1 is SNHLY and CDR2 is FYNNEI. This CDR3 is built from 13 residues. The CDR3 loop is CASRGGQWDGYTF. CDR3 DNA: TGTGCCAGCAGGGGGGGACAGTGGGATGGCTACACCTTC.

The chain carries TRBV7-6 and TRBJ1-1, with unresolved D. The germline gives CDR1 SGHVS, CDR2 FNYEAQ. V lost 1 base to trimming and J lost 1 base, with 10 bases between them. This CDR3 has 15 residues. In DNA form, the CDR3 reads TGTGCCAGCAGCTTAGGAGGGATCGGGAACACTGAAGCTTTCTTT. It translates to CASSLGGIGNTEAFF.

V usage is TRBV7-9 and J usage is TRBJ1-4; D unclear. The CDR3 totals 15 residues. With 8 bases removed from V and 0 bases from J, the gap between germline ends came to 13 bases. Germline V gene data show CDR1 as SEHNR and CDR2 as FQNEAQ (reference sequence). In nucleotides, the CDR3 is TGTGCCAGCTCCCGGGGATACACAACTAATGAAAAACTGTTTTTT. Its translation is CASSRGYTTNEKLFF.

This chain connects TRBV11-2 to TRBJ1-6; weak D call: TRBD1 (6 bases). The CDR3 has 15 residues. Germline-derived CDR1 and CDR2 are SGHAT and FQNNGV. V was shortened by 3 bases and J by 9 bases, with 15 bases between the two germline ends. The CDR3 region has the DNA TGTGCCAGCAGCTTGGGGGGGCCCATAACTTCACCCCTCCACTTT. This sequence encodes CASSLGGPITSPLHF. Together with reference TRBV11-2 and TRBJ1-6, the CDR3 gives the full variable domain: EAGVAQSPRYKIIEKRQSVAFWCNPISGHATLYWYQQILGQGPKLLIQFQNNGVVDDSQLPKDRFSAERLKGVDSTLKIQPAKLEDSAVYLCASSLGGPITSPLHFGNGTRLTVT.

The chain combines TRBV5-1 with TRBJ2-7; weak D call: TRBD2 (7 bases). Germline V lookup: CDR1 SGHRS, CDR2 YFSETQ. V lost 4 bases to trimming and J lost 3 bases, with 14 bases between them. The CDR3 loop spans 14 amino acids. For the CDR3, the DNA is TGCGCCAGCAGCCCGTGGGGGGGCCGCTACGAGCAGTACTTC. As protein: CASSPWGGRYEQYF.

In this sample, this clone turned up once. This chain connects TRBV27 to TRBJ2-5; D possibly corresponds to TRBD2 (6 bases). The germline V and J ends were trimmed by 5 bases and 1 base, with 17 bases remaining between them. The CDR3 contains 16 residues. CDR1 and CDR2 (germline): MNHEY, SMNVEV (reference sequence). The CDR3, as DNA: TGTGCCAGCAGTAGGGCGGCGGGGATGGCCCAAGAGACCCAGTACTTC. This sequence encodes CASSRAAGMAQETQYF.

The rearrangement joins TRBV18 to TRBJ2-7; tentatively, D is TRBD2 (5 bases). The CDR3 is made up of 13 amino acids. Germline CDR1 KGHSH, CDR2 LQKENI. V lost 6 bases to trimming and J lost 3 bases, with 12 bases between them. The chain's CDR3 is CASSRGALYEQYF. For the CDR3, the DNA is TGTGCCAGCTCTCGGGGTGCCCTCTACGAGCAGTACTTC.

This chain joins TRBV28 and TRBJ2-3; D is perhaps TRBD2 (6 bases). V was trimmed by 5 bases and J by 5 bases, leaving 14 bases between them. CDR1 MDHEN and CDR2 SYDVKM come from the germline V gene. The CDR3 covers 14 residues. CDR3 residues: CASSLPRRGDTQYF. CDR3 in DNA: TGTGCCAGCAGTCTCCCGAGGAGGGGAGATACGCAGTATTTT.

This clone was observed once. This chain links TRBV11-2 with TRBJ2-3, with unresolved D. The V end was cut by 5 bases, the J end by 4 bases, with 7 bases between. This CDR3 has 12 amino acids. CDR1 SGHAT and CDR2 FQNNGV come from the germline V gene. As DNA, the CDR3 is TGTGCCAGCAGCCCCTATTCAGATACGCAGTATTTT. Its protein product is CASSPYSDTQYF.

Only a few counts were recorded for this clone. This chain connects TRBV6-5 to TRBJ2-7, with 7 bases aligning to TRBD1. V shed 7 bases and J 2 bases; nucleotides not matched to a gene: 5. Germline CDR1 and CDR2: MNHEY and SVGAGI. The CDR3 has 13 amino acids. Here the CDR3 reads CASTKTGTYEQYF. DNA of the CDR3: TGTGCCAGCACTAAGACAGGGACCTACGAGCAGTACTTC.

The rearrangement joins TRBV7-2 to TRBJ2-1, with D tentatively TRBD1 (6 bases). V was pared by 5 bases and J by 1 base, with 12 bases between. The length of the CDR3 is 15 residues. Germline V CDR1 and CDR2: SGHTA, FQGNSA. The CDR3: CASSKQGRSYNEQFF. CDR3 nucleotides: TGTGCCAGCAGCAAACAGGGACGATCCTACAATGAGCAGTTCTTC.

A single count supports this clone. J is TRBJ2-3 and V is TRBV4-1, with 7 bases matching TRBD1. Per the germline V gene, CDR1 is MGHRA and CDR2 is YSYEKL. This CDR3 has 15 residues. V shed 3 bases and J 4 bases; nucleotides not matched to a gene: 7. The CDR3 nucleotides are TGCGCCAGCAGCCAGAGACAGGGTGACGCAGATACGCAGTATTTT. Translating gives CASSQRQGDADTQYF.

This clone showed up just a few times. This sequence joins TRBV4-1 and TRBJ2-7; D might be TRBD1 (5 bases). From germline, CDR1 is MGHRA and CDR2 YSYEKL. The CDR3 covers 14 residues. V was shortened by 4 bases and J by 4 bases, with 14 bases between the two germline ends. The CDR3 loop is CASSPGIRKYEQYF. CDR3 nucleotides: TGCGCCAGCAGCCCAGGGATTCGAAAATACGAGCAGTACTTC.

V and J are TRBV9 and TRBJ2-7; tentatively, D is TRBD1 (5 bases). The CDR3 loop spans 14 amino acids. Germline CDR1 reads SGDLS; CDR2 reads YYNGEE. V was trimmed by 0 bases and J by 0 bases, leaving 7 bases between them. The CDR3 sequence: CASSVGQFSYEQYF. In nucleotides, the CDR3 is TGTGCCAGCAGCGTAGGACAGTTCTCCTACGAGCAGTACTTC.

The chain has TRBV27 and TRBJ2-7; TRBD1 is a possible D gene (5 bases). The CDR3 has 14 amino acids. CDR1 MNHEY and CDR2 SMNVEV come from the germline V gene (reference sequence). Trimming cost V 5 bases and J 4 bases, with 15 bases left between them. In nucleotides, the CDR3 is TGTGCCAGCAGTCCAGGTAGGGGTAGGTACGAGCAGTACTTC. Protein product: CASSPGRGRYEQYF.

The chain links TRBV12-2 to TRBJ2-2; TRBD1 is the table's D call and was not checked against the DNA. TRBV12-2 is deemed a pseudogene. The CDR3 is 20 amino acids. The CDR3 protein is CASRFRILVSGQGGTGELFF. As DNA, the CDR3 is TGTGCAAGTCGCTTTAGGATCCTCGTCAGCGGCCAGGGGGGCACCGGGGAGCTGTTTTTT.

The CDR3 loop is CSARDRETYGYTF. The CDR3 DNA reads as TGCAGCGCCCGGGACAGGGAGACCTATGGCTACACCTTC. The J gene is TRBJ1-2, the V gene TRBV29-1, with TRBD1 identical over 9 bases. The junction had 7 bases not matched to a gene; V was cut back by 7 bases and J by 4 bases. Germline values: CDR1 SQVTM, CDR2 ANQGSEA. CDR3 length: 13 amino acids.

CDR3 bases: TGTGCCAGCAGCGAAGAGGGAGCCGAGAACACCGGGGAGCTGTTTTTT. Protein: CASSEEGAENTGELFF. The chain links TRBV9 to TRBJ2-2, with D possibly TRBD2 on 5 matching bases. Looked up from germline, CDR1 is SGDLS and CDR2 is YYNGEE. This CDR3 contains 16 residues. V lost 3 bases and J lost 1, with 13 bases in between.

This chain links TRBV12-3 or TRBV12-4 with TRBJ1-1, with 7 bases aligning to TRBD1. The CDR3 loop spans 12 amino acids. Trimming took 5 bases from V and 11 from J; bases not matched to a gene: 8. The CDR3 nucleotides are TGTGCCAGCAGTCTCGACAGGGAGCGGGCTTTCTTT. Its protein product is CASSLDRERAFF.

This chain links TRBV5-4 with TRBJ1-1; the D is unclear. Looked up from germline, CDR1 is SGHNT and CDR2 is YYREEE (reference sequence). The CDR3 runs to 15 residues. The V end lost 5 bases, the J end lost 0 bases, and 14 bases lay between the germline ends. CDR3 protein: CASSLDGLMNTEAFF. The CDR3 nucleotides read TGTGCCAGCAGTTTAGACGGACTCATGAACACTGAAGCTTTCTTT.

The rearrangement joins TRBV5-1 to TRBJ1-4, with a tentative D call TRBD1 (5 bases). Trimming took 3 bases from V and 5 from J, leaving 17 bases between them. Per the germline V gene, CDR1 is SGHRS and CDR2 is YFSETQ. CDR3 length equals 16 residues. CDR3 in amino acids: CASSSATTARNEKLFF. CDR3 DNA: TGCGCCAGCAGCTCCGCCACGACAGCCAGGAATGAAAAACTGTTTTTT.